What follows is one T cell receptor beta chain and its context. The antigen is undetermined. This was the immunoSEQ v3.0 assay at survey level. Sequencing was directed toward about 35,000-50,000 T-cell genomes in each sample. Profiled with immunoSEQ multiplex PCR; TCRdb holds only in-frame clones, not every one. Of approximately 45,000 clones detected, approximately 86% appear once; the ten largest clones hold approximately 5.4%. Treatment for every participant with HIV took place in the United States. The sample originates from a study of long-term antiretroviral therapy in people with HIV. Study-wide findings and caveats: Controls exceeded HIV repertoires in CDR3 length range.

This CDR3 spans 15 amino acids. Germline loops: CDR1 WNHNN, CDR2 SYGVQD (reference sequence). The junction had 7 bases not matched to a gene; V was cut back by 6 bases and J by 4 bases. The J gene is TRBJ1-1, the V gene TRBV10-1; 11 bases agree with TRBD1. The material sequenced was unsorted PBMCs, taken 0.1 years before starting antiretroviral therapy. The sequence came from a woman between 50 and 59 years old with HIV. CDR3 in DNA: TGCGCCAGCAGCACCGGGACAGGGGGATTCACTGAAGCTTTCTTT. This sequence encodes CASSTGTGGFTEAFF.